This record concerns one TCR beta chain sequence. Antigen unknown. Researchers ran the PCR with 60 Vbeta and 13 Jbeta primers. Using immunoSEQ multiplex PCR, the repertoire was profiled, and TCRdb retains in-frame clones only, with some absent. Here the sample table reports some 30,000 clones. These data come from a study of cytomegalovirus exposure and HLA in healthy donors. Study conclusions and caveats: Looking again later, the authors saw that most CMV-associated TCR beta chains seemed HLA-restricted.

The receptor's source is a female donor in good health and CMV-seronegative. What was sequenced was PBMCs.

The CDR3 loop is CASSLDRQGNEKLFF. The CDR3 DNA follows: TGTGCCAGCAGCTTAGACAGGCAGGGAAATGAAAAACTGTTTTTT. V and J are TRBV7-8 and TRBJ1-4, with a weak D call TRBD1 (5 bases). This CDR3 is built from 15 residues. Trimming cost V 1 base and J 5 bases, with 11 bases left between them. Germline lookup yields CDR1 SGHVS and CDR2 FQNEAQ.